Below, 30 T cell receptor beta chains from the same sample are listed, as sequenced in a study of T cells in Graves' hyperthyroidism and ophthalmopathy. From RNA transcripts, TCR beta CDR3 regions were amplified. First-round RT-PCR of the TCR CDR3 relied on the HTBI primer set. Each CDR3 protein gets one entry after TCRdb re-called the multiplex PCR reads with MiXCR. This table has 700,000 or so distinct CDR3 sequences, about 16% appearing once. Sequenced input: blood. These receptors came from a man younger than 30 with Graves' hyperthyroidism.

The V and J genes are TRBV7-3 and TRBJ1-1, with D possibly matching TRBD1 (5 bases). Germline CDR1 is SGHTA and CDR2 is FQGTGA. This CDR3 has 17 residues. The V and J ends lost 1 base and 1 base respectively, with 16 bases between them. The CDR3 DNA sequence: TGTGCCAGCAGCTTAAGGGGGGGGAACGGACCGAACACTGAAGCTTTCTTT. It translates to CASSLRGGNGPNTEAFF.

This clonotype appeared many times. This chain links TRBV28 with TRBJ2-7, with 7 bases lining up with TRBD2. The V and J ends lost 7 bases and 4 bases, in that order; junction bases with no gene match: 10. The CDR3 is 14 amino acids. Germline CDR1 is MDHEN and CDR2 is SYDVKM. In DNA form, the CDR3 reads TGTGCCAGCACTCCCGGTCGGGGAGGGTACGAGCAGTACTTC. Amino acids: CASTPGRGGYEQYF.

The rearrangement links TRBV3-1 to TRBJ1-2; D gene ambiguous. Germline loops: CDR1 LGHDT, CDR2 YNNKEL (reference sequence). This CDR3 is 14 amino acids long. Trimming left V 7 bases short and J 2 bases short, with 14 bases between. The CDR3 spells CASTLGRLNYGYTF. The CDR3 DNA reads as TGTGCCAGCACTCTCGGCAGGCTGAACTATGGCTACACCTTC. Filled out from reference TRBV3-1 and TRBJ1-2, the complete variable domain reads DTAVSQTPKYLVTQMGNDKSIKCEQNLGHDTMYWYKQDSKKFLKIMFSYNNKELIINETVPNRFSPKSPDKAHLNLHINSLELGDSAVYFCASTLGRLNYGYTFGSGTRLTVV.

V gene TRBV4-2 combines with J gene TRBJ1-2, with 9 bases aligning to TRBD1. Germline V gives CDR1 LGHNA, CDR2 YNFKEQ. The V segment lost 0 bases and the J segment 4 bases; nucleotides outside the gene matches: 9. The CDR3 has 17 amino acids. The CDR3 here is CASSQDPGTGLIYGYTF. The CDR3 DNA reads as TGTGCCAGCAGCCAAGATCCGGGGACAGGGCTAATCTATGGCTACACCTTC.

The genes are TRBV6-9 and TRBJ2-3; maybe TRBD1 (5 bases). The germline CDR1 and CDR2 sequences are MNHGY and SVAAGI. The CDR3 has 14 residues. With 3 bases removed from V and 3 bases from J, the gap between germline ends came to 10 bases. The CDR3 reads CASSYRVWTDTQYF. CDR3 DNA sequence: TGTGCCAGCAGTTACAGGGTCTGGACAGATACGCAGTATTTT.

This clonotype was found many times. V and J are TRBV12-3 or TRBV12-4 and TRBJ1-1; tentative D call: TRBD1 (6 bases). The CDR3 loop spans 16 amino acids. V lost 5 bases and J 4 bases, leaving 20 bases between the germline ends. CDR3 coding DNA: TGTGCCAGCAGTAGAACGCCGAATCAGGGGATCACTGAAGCTTTCTTT. Its translation: CASSRTPNQGITEAFF.

This clonotype has at least ten counts. V and J are TRBV7-8 and TRBJ2-3; D may be TRBD2 (6 bases). V shed 0 bases and J shed 5 bases, with 18 bases lying between them. The germline gives CDR1 SGHVS, CDR2 FQNEAQ. The CDR3 loop spans 17 amino acids. Here the CDR3 reads CASSLADGTDLVDTQYF. Here the CDR3 DNA reads TGTGCCAGCAGCTTAGCCGACGGGACTGACCTTGTAGATACGCAGTATTTT.

This clonotype was recorded at least ten times. The chain carries TRBV11-2 and TRBJ2-5; no firm D call. V was trimmed by 5 bases and J by 0 bases, leaving 7 bases between them. The germline V gene encodes CDR1 SGHAT and CDR2 FQNNGV. The CDR3 loop spans 13 amino acids. DNA of the CDR3: TGTGCCAGCAGCGAGGTGTACCAAGAGACCCAGTACTTC. It is translated as CASSEVYQETQYF.

This clonotype was observed at least ten times. The chain recombines TRBV6-1 with TRBJ2-7; D not certain. The CDR3 has 13 residues. The germline V gene has CDR1 MNHNS and CDR2 SASEGT. The V end was cut by 10 bases, the J end by 1 base, with 14 bases between. The CDR3 DNA reads as TGTGCCACGGCCGACCGTGAGTCCTACGAGCAGTACTTC. It yields the protein CATADRESYEQYF.

This clonotype was counted ten times or more. At one of its ends the junction is not consistent with the germline gene, which may arise from a read error. This chain connects TRBV9 to TRBJ2-1; 7 bases line up with TRBD1. Germline CDR1 SGDLS, CDR2 YYNGEE. There are 14 residues in the CDR3. DNA for the CDR3: TGTGCCAGCAGTGTAGGGGGCGGATACAATGAGCAGTTCTTC. This sequence encodes CASSVGGGYNEQFF.

This clonotype was counted a few times. The rearrangement uses TRBV7-3 and TRBJ2-6; D uncertain. This CDR3 has 13 residues. The V end was cut by 4 bases, the J end by 2 bases, with 3 bases between. Looked up from germline, CDR1 is SGHTA and CDR2 is FQGTGA. CDR3 in amino acids: CASSSPGANVLTF. The CDR3 nucleotides read TGTGCCAGCAGCTCCCCTGGGGCCAACGTCCTGACTTTC.

A note on this clonotype: This sequence may be a read error, since a much larger clone differs from it by one base. V and J are TRBV6-6 and TRBJ1-1, with D unclear. CDR3 size: 13 residues. CDR1 MNHNY and CDR2 SVGAGI come from the germline V gene (reference sequence). V was clipped by 1 base and J by 0 bases, with 3 bases between them. CDR3 coding DNA: TGTGCCAGCAGTTACTGGGTGAACACTGAAGCTTTCTTT. It codes for CASSYWVNTEAFF.

This clonotype was counted many times. The chain uses TRBV28 and TRBJ2-2; 10 bases align to TRBD2. This CDR3 is 17 amino acids long. V shed 3 bases, J shed 5 bases, and the junction held 9 bases outside the gene matches. The germline CDR1 and CDR2 sequences are MDHEN and SYDVKM. The CDR3 region is CASSFRLAGVGTGELFF. CDR3 DNA sequence: TGTGCCAGCAGTTTCCGGCTAGCGGGAGTGGGGACCGGGGAGCTGTTTTTT.

The rearrangement joins TRBV7-3 to TRBJ1-2, with TRBD1 as a possible D gene (6 bases). CDR3 length: 15 amino acids. Germline V CDR1 and CDR2: SGHTA, FQGTGA. V was cut by 5 bases and J by 3 bases, with 16 bases left in between. CDR3 loop: CASSLGQLLDYGYTF. In nucleotides, the CDR3 is TGTGCCAGCAGCCTAGGACAGCTCCTTGACTATGGCTACACCTTC.

This clonotype was seen only a few times. The chain employs TRBV11-2 and TRBJ2-7, with 8 bases matching TRBD2. V lost 3 bases and J lost 2; bases outside the gene matches: 6. Looked up from germline, CDR1 is SGHAT and CDR2 is FQNNGV. The CDR3 consists of 15 residues. The CDR3, as DNA: TGTGCCAGCAGCTTCAGCGGGAGAGAACCCTACGAGCAGTACTTC. Protein product: CASSFSGREPYEQYF.

This clonotype was recorded at least ten times. The chain employs TRBV12-3 or TRBV12-4 and TRBJ2-7; no firm D call. The V gene lost 3 bases and the J gene lost 0 bases, with 9 bases spanning the gap. CDR3 length: 14 amino acids. The DNA of the CDR3 is TGTGCCAGCAGTTTCAGACGACGCTCCTACGAGCAGTACTTC. Translated, it gives CASSFRRRSYEQYF.

The sample holds many counts of this clonotype. This rearrangement joins TRBV2 to TRBJ1-1; 7 bases are shared with TRBD1. The J segment lost 3 bases and the V segment lost 7 bases, leaving 5 bases of the junction unmatched. From germline, CDR1 is SNHLY and CDR2 FYNNEI. This CDR3 has 13 residues. For the CDR3, the DNA is TGTGCCAGCAACCGGGACAGCTACACTGAAGCTTTCTTT. It specifies CASNRDSYTEAFF.

This clonotype was detected ten times or more. The chain combines TRBV28 with TRBJ1-1, with 10 positions matching TRBD1. V lost 6 bases, J lost 3 bases, and 16 bases stayed unmatched. Germline V gives CDR1 MDHEN, CDR2 SYDVKM. The CDR3 is 18 residues long. CDR3 sequence reads: CASSTNAIGTGDHTEAFF. The CDR3 coding sequence is TGTGCCAGCAGCACCAATGCGATCGGGACAGGGGATCACACTGAAGCTTTCTTT.

The chain employs TRBV5-1 and TRBJ2-1, with 10 nucleotides matching TRBD1. V trimming: 7 bases; J trimming: 6 bases; junction bases outside the gene matches: 25. The CDR3 consists of 20 residues. The germline V gene has CDR1 SGHRS and CDR2 YFSETQ. The CDR3 sequence is CASSSEGTGASLAFRNEQFF. The CDR3 bases are TGCGCCAGCTCGTCTGAGGGGACAGGGGCCTCTTTGGCTTTCCGCAATGAGCAGTTCTTC.

The chain has TRBV9 and TRBJ2-1; 7 positions match TRBD2. CDR1 and CDR2 from the germline V gene are SGDLS and YYNGEE. The CDR3 covers 14 residues. J gave up 7 bases and V 4 bases, and 8 bases lay outside the gene matches. The CDR3 loop reads CASSPRLGGNEQFF. The CDR3 nucleotides read TGTGCCAGCAGCCCGCGACTGGGAGGGAATGAGCAGTTCTTC.

This clonotype showed up many times. The chain combines TRBV7-2 with TRBJ2-1, with D tentatively TRBD1 or TRBD2 (5 bases each). CDR3 length: 16 amino acids. V lost 5 bases and J 8 bases, leaving 22 bases between the germline ends. Per the germline V gene, CDR1 is SGHTA and CDR2 is FQGNSA. The chain's CDR3 is CASSRQRALKGYEQFF. The CDR3 coding sequence is TGTGCCAGCAGCCGTCAGAGGGCCCTAAAGGGGTATGAGCAGTTCTTC.

This clonotype came up many times. In nucleotides, the CDR3 is TGTGCCAGCACCACCGGGACAGCCCATCAGCCCCAGCATTTT. As protein: CASTTGTAHQPQHF. The chain couples TRBV6-2 or TRBV6-3 to TRBJ1-5; 7 nucleotides align to TRBD1. The CDR3 runs to 14 residues. The germline V gene has CDR1 MNHEY and CDR2 SVGEGT. V was clipped by 7 bases and J by 5 bases; unmatched bases: 8.

This clonotype has just a few counts. This chain uses TRBV2 with TRBJ2-2; 13 nucleotides agree with TRBD2. The CDR3 is made up of 16 amino acids. Germline V lookup: CDR1 SNHLY, CDR2 FYNNEI. The trim removed 6 bases at V and 6 bases at J, leaving 7 bases unmatched. The CDR3 here is CASRRTSGSPSGELFF. CDR3 coding DNA: TGTGCCAGCAGGAGGACTAGCGGGAGTCCCTCCGGGGAGCTGTTTTTT.

This clonotype came up a few times. V usage is TRBV19 and J usage is TRBJ2-7; the match to TRBD1 covers 8 bases. The V and J ends lost 2 bases and 6 bases, in that order; junction bases with no gene match: 6. The CDR3 loop spans 14 amino acids. Germline CDR1 reads LNHDA; CDR2 reads SQIVND (reference sequence). In nucleotides, the CDR3 is TGTGCCAGTAGTATACAGGGGGCTGCGCGCGAGCAGTACTTC. Translation: CASSIQGAAREQYF.

The chain is built from TRBV7-2 and TRBJ1-2; D not certain. CDR3 length: 14 residues. Between the trimmed V and J ends, which lost 3 bases and 8 bases, there was a span of 16 bases. Germline CDR1 and CDR2: SGHTA and FQGNSA. The CDR3 coding sequence is TGTGCCAGCAGCTTCTCCTCCCGGGTAATGGGCTACACCTTC. Encoded protein: CASSFSSRVMGYTF.

The chain employs TRBV28 and TRBJ1-1; possibly TRBD1 for D (6 bases). V gave up 3 bases and J gave up 6 bases, with 14 bases separating them. The germline V gene has CDR1 MDHEN and CDR2 SYDVKM. The CDR3 covers 14 residues. DNA for the CDR3: TGTGCCAGCAGTTTGGGGGGCGTCGTTGCTGAAGCTTTCTTT. The encoded protein is CASSLGGVVAEAFF.

This chain uses TRBV14 with TRBJ2-1; 8 nucleotides line up with TRBD2. V gave up 4 bases and J gave up 6 bases; unmatched junction bases: 11. CDR1 SGHDN and CDR2 FVKESK come from the germline V gene. The length of the CDR3 is 16 residues. This chain's CDR3 is CASSLPERERCNEQFF. CDR3 nucleotide sequence: TGTGCCAGCAGCCTCCCAGAGCGGGAGAGGTGCAATGAGCAGTTCTTC.

The chain combines TRBV13 with TRBJ2-3; D unresolved. CDR1 PRHDT and CDR2 FYEKMQ come from the germline V gene (reference sequence). With 0 bases removed from V and 8 bases from J, the gap between germline ends came to 12 bases. This CDR3 region has 14 residues. CDR3 region: CASSLGTGGVTQYF. CDR3 bases: TGTGCCAGCAGCTTAGGAACCGGTGGAGTTACGCAGTATTTT.

This clonotype has ten or more counts. The rearrangement links TRBV27 to TRBJ2-7; D may be TRBD1 (5 bases). The CDR3 covers 16 residues. The ends were cut back, 6 bases at V and 3 bases at J, with 21 bases in the middle. CDR1 and CDR2 (germline): MNHEY, SMNVEV (reference sequence). CDR3 sequence (DNA): TGTGCCAGCAGCCAGTCCGAAGGGGTATTGGGCTACGAGCAGTACTTC. Residues: CASSQSEGVLGYEQYF.

This clonotype showed up just a few times. The V call is TRBV18, the J call TRBJ2-7, with TRBD2 matching over 9 bases. Trimming at V came to 3 bases and at J to 0 bases, leaving 3 bases not matched to a gene. The CDR3 covers 15 residues. Germline CDR1 KGHSH, CDR2 LQKENI. The CDR3 spells CASSPGLALSYEQYF. As DNA, the CDR3 is TGTGCCAGCTCACCCGGACTAGCGCTCTCCTACGAGCAGTACTTC.